These 27 T cell receptor beta chains were all obtained from the same sample, sequenced in a study of shared clonotypes between healthy human individuals. Data came from immunoSEQ multiplex PCR; TCRdb stores just in-frame clones and leaves some out. The repertoire holds some 630,000 clones, with 72% as singletons. The sample was memory CD4+ T cells sorted from blood. Subset reported: CD45RA-negative fraction. These receptors were taken from a young woman in good health.

This rearrangement joins TRBV19 to TRBJ1-4; perhaps TRBD1 as D (6 bases). With 6 bases removed from V and 8 bases from J, the gap between germline ends came to 16 bases. From germline, CDR1 is LNHDA and CDR2 SQIVND (reference sequence). CDR3 length equals 14 residues. The CDR3 DNA reads TGTGCCAGTAGCCAAACAGGGTCCGGGGAAAAACTGTTTTTT. As protein: CASSQTGSGEKLFF.

This chain connects TRBV10-3 to TRBJ1-1; TRBD1 might be the D (5 bases). Germline V gene lookup returns CDR1 ENHRY and CDR2 SYGVKD. Trimming cost V 3 bases and J 2 bases, with 10 bases left between them. The CDR3 is made up of 14 amino acids. CDR3 nucleotides: TGTGCCATCAGTGAACTGGGACCTAACACTGAAGCTTTCTTT. This sequence encodes CAISELGPNTEAFF.

This sequence joins TRBV5-1 and TRBJ2-7; D is perhaps TRBD1 or TRBD2 (5 bases each). The ends were cut back, 4 bases at V and 7 bases at J, with 18 bases in the middle. This CDR3 is 14 amino acids long. CDR1 is SGHRS, CDR2 YFSETQ, per germline. CDR3 protein: CASSPGTVTGEQYF. The CDR3 DNA sequence: TGCGCCAGCAGCCCTGGGACGGTCACGGGGGAGCAGTACTTC.

The V call is TRBV4-1, the J call TRBJ2-3; TRBD2 agrees at 7 bases. Germline V gene sequence: CDR1 MGHRA, CDR2 YSYEKL. The CDR3 sequence is 16 residues long. After removal of 3 bases from V and 3 bases from J, the junction contained 9 bases not matched to a gene. The CDR3 reads CASSHLWGGVTDTQYF. The CDR3 coding sequence is TGCGCCAGCAGCCACCTGTGGGGGGGTGTTACAGATACGCAGTATTTT.

The rearrangement uses TRBV5-8 and TRBJ2-1; 13 nucleotides agree with TRBD2. Germline CDR1 SGHTS, CDR2 YDEGEE. There are 17 residues in the CDR3. V dropped 4 bases and J dropped 1; count of bases not matched to a gene: 5. The CDR3 reads CASSRTSGSGSYNEQFF. The DNA of the CDR3 is TGTGCCAGCAGCCGGACTAGCGGGAGCGGGTCCTACAATGAGCAGTTCTTC. Supplemented by reference TRBV5-8 and TRBJ2-1, the full variable domain reads EAGVTQSPTHLIKTRGQQATLRCSPISGHTSVYWYQQALGLGLQFLLWYDEGEERNRGNFPPRFSGRQFPNYSSELNVNALELEDSALYLCASSRTSGSGSYNEQFFGPGTRLTVL.

The DNA for the CDR3 is TGTGCCAGTAGTAGATCTGCGGGAGGAGGGTGGGAGACCCAGTACTTC. Its protein is CASSRSAGGGWETQYF. This chain links TRBV19 with TRBJ2-5, with 8 bases fitting TRBD2. With V trimmed by 4 bases and J by 5 bases, 12 bases remained unmatched. The germline CDR1 and CDR2 sequences are LNHDA and SQIVND (reference sequence). The CDR3 extends over 16 amino acids.

The chain recombines TRBV5-4 with TRBJ2-7; D perhaps matches TRBD1 (5 bases). The CDR3 is 14 residues long. The ends were cut back, 4 bases at V and 0 bases at J, with 11 bases in the middle. Germline CDR1 and CDR2: SGHNT and YYREEE (reference sequence). The CDR3 DNA sequence: TGTGCCAGCAGCCCAGACAGTGTCTCCTACGAGCAGTACTTC. It specifies CASSPDSVSYEQYF.

V and J are TRBV9 and TRBJ2-3; D is unresolved. V was trimmed by 0 bases and J by 6 bases, leaving 8 bases between them. Germline values: CDR1 SGDLS, CDR2 YYNGEE. The CDR3 has 13 amino acids. The chain's CDR3 is CASSVGTEDTQYF. The CDR3 DNA is TGTGCCAGCAGCGTAGGAACGGAGGATACGCAGTATTTT.

CDR3 coding DNA: TGTGCCAGCAGTATCCTAGACACGGCAAAACGGCGGGCTTTCTTT. It codes for CASSILDTAKRRAFF. This chain connects TRBV28 to TRBJ1-1; the D is unclear. Looked up from germline, CDR1 is MDHEN and CDR2 is SYDVKM. This CDR3 spans 15 amino acids. Trimming shortened V by 5 bases and J by 11 bases, and 24 bases separated the two germline ends.

On this clone: Different DNA sequences within this sample yield the same CDR3. This chain connects TRBV7-7 to TRBJ2-1; 7 bases match TRBD1. Germline CDR1 is SSHAT and CDR2 is FNYEAQ (reference sequence). The CDR3 has 15 amino acids. The J segment lost 0 bases and the V segment lost 5 bases, leaving 4 bases of the junction unmatched. The CDR3 DNA follows: TGTGCCAGCAGCCGGACAGGATCCTCCTACAATGAGCAGTTCTTC. Protein product: CASSRTGSSYNEQFF.

The rearrangement links TRBV28 to TRBJ1-5; TRBD1 might be the D (6 bases). The CDR3 length is 15 residues. With 1 base removed from V and 5 bases from J, the gap between germline ends came to 12 bases. Germline lookup yields CDR1 MDHEN and CDR2 SYDVKM. CDR3 sequence reads: CASSLSTGLDQPQHF. The CDR3 DNA reads as TGTGCCAGCAGTTTATCAACAGGGCTCGATCAGCCCCAGCATTTT.

The J gene is TRBJ1-4, the V gene TRBV30, with unresolved D. Looked up from germline, CDR1 is GTSNPN and CDR2 is SVGIG (reference sequence). Trimming removed 5 bases at V and 6 bases at J, with 19 bases between. The CDR3 covers 15 residues. CDR3 sequence reads: CAWSTYGLGYEKLFF. Written as DNA, the CDR3 is TGTGCCTGGTCCACCTACGGACTGGGATATGAAAAACTGTTTTTT.

The genes are TRBV5-1 and TRBJ2-2; weak D call: TRBD1 (6 bases). Germline CDR1 SGHRS, CDR2 YFSETQ. The length of the CDR3 is 14 residues. Trimming pared 4 bases from V and 4 bases from J, leaving 11 bases between. The CDR3 loop reads CASSGGQSTGELFF. In DNA, the CDR3 is TGCGCCAGCAGCGGCGGACAGTCCACCGGGGAGCTGTTTTTT.

Comment on this clone: The same CDR3 can be traced to other DNA sequences in this sample. The chain has TRBV28 and TRBJ1-4, with unresolved D. V lost 6 bases and J 3 bases, leaving 11 bases between the germline ends. The germline CDR1 and CDR2 sequences are MDHEN and SYDVKM. The CDR3 has 14 amino acids. The CDR3 loop is CASSIGGANEKLFF. For the CDR3, the DNA is TGTGCCAGCAGCATTGGTGGTGCTAATGAAAAACTGTTTTTT.

The genes are TRBV28 and TRBJ1-1; weak D call: TRBD1 (6 bases). The V gene lost 3 bases and the J gene lost 1 base, with 12 bases spanning the gap. There are 15 residues in the CDR3. Germline loops: CDR1 MDHEN, CDR2 SYDVKM. The CDR3 here is CASSFSGGANTEAFF. The CDR3 nucleotides are TGTGCCAGCAGTTTCTCGGGGGGCGCGAACACTGAAGCTTTCTTT.

This clone was recorded once. V and J are TRBV7-8 and TRBJ2-7, with TRBD1 as a possible D gene (6 bases). This CDR3 has 13 residues. Looked up from germline, CDR1 is SGHVS and CDR2 is FQNEAQ. V was cut by 1 base and J by 2 bases, with 6 bases left in between. Here the CDR3 reads CASSLDRAYEQYF. For the CDR3, the DNA is TGTGCCAGCAGCTTAGACAGGGCCTACGAGCAGTACTTC.

The chain uses TRBV18 and TRBJ2-1, with no clear D. V lost 3 bases and J 9 bases, leaving 15 bases between the germline ends. Germline CDR1 reads KGHSH; CDR2 reads LQKENI. The CDR3 runs 14 residues. DNA for the CDR3: TGTGCCAGCTCACCTGTCAGCCTGGGCGCTGAGCAGTTCTTC. Amino acids: CASSPVSLGAEQFF.

This sequence joins TRBV30 and TRBJ2-7; D possibly corresponds to TRBD1 (6 bases). Per the germline V gene, CDR1 is GTSNPN and CDR2 is SVGIG (reference sequence). The CDR3 extends over 13 amino acids. The V end lost 3 bases, the J end lost 2 bases, and 11 bases lay between the germline ends. CDR3 region: CAWRTGQAYEQYF. The CDR3 coding sequence is TGTGCCTGGAGGACGGGACAAGCCTACGAGCAGTACTTC.

The V gene is TRBV4-1, the J gene TRBJ2-5; 16 positions match TRBD2. The length of the CDR3 is 16 residues. V lost 4 bases to trimming and J lost 11 bases; unmatched junction nucleotides: 10. Germline V gene sequence: CDR1 MGHRA, CDR2 YSYEKL. Here the CDR3 DNA reads TGCGCCAGCAGCCTCACCGGGACTAGCGGGAGGGGGGAGCAGTACTTC. It is translated as CASSLTGTSGRGEQYF.

The chain combines TRBV19 with TRBJ2-1; D is possibly TRBD1 (5 bases). Germline loops: CDR1 LNHDA, CDR2 SQIVND (reference sequence). The CDR3 is 13 residues long. Trimming cost V 8 bases and J 4 bases, with 12 bases left between them. The CDR3 DNA is TGTGCCAGTCACGGCAGGGCTTACAATGAGCAGTTCTTC. This codes for CASHGRAYNEQFF.

This clone was observed at least ten times. This rearrangement joins TRBV4-1 to TRBJ2-5; D is perhaps TRBD2 (6 bases). Per the germline V gene, CDR1 is MGHRA and CDR2 is YSYEKL. The CDR3 is 18 residues long. V gave up 4 bases and J gave up 1 base, with 22 bases separating them. CDR3 sequence: CASSRWPSGGGIQETQYF. The CDR3 DNA follows: TGCGCCAGCAGCCGCTGGCCATCCGGTGGCGGGATCCAAGAGACCCAGTACTTC.

This clone was seen at least ten times. The chain is built from TRBV4-2 and TRBJ2-6, with 9 nucleotides matching TRBD1. Trimming cost V 0 bases and J 2 bases; bases outside gene matches: 2. The germline V gene encodes CDR1 LGHNA and CDR2 YNFKEQ. CDR3 length: 17 residues. CDR3 sequence reads: CASSQDDRGAGANVLTF. The CDR3 DNA reads as TGTGCCAGCAGCCAAGATGACAGGGGGGCTGGGGCCAACGTCCTGACTTTC.

This clone was counted at least ten times. The J gene is TRBJ2-3, the V gene TRBV4-1, with 8 positions matching TRBD2. V shed 1 base, J shed 0 bases, and the junction held 12 bases outside the gene matches. The CDR3 contains 19 residues. The V gene's germline CDR1 is MGHRA and CDR2 YSYEKL. The CDR3 loop is CASSQGGTGGQSSTDTQYF. The CDR3 region has the DNA TGCGCCAGCAGCCAAGGTGGGACGGGAGGGCAATCTAGCACAGATACGCAGTATTTT.

Turning to this clone: In the same sample, other DNA sequences code for this CDR3. This chain joins TRBV5-1 and TRBJ1-3, with TRBD1 matching 7 bases. V dropped 4 bases and J dropped 4; count of bases not matched to a gene: 5. Germline V gives CDR1 SGHRS, CDR2 YFSETQ. The CDR3 consists of 14 residues. CDR3: CASSAGTEGNTIYF. CDR3 in DNA: TGCGCCAGCAGCGCCGGGACAGAAGGAAACACCATATATTTT.

This clone was seen a single time. CDR3 protein: CASRSTTTSTGELFF. The CDR3 DNA follows: TGTGCCAGCAGAAGTACCACCACTAGTACCGGGGAGCTGTTTTTT. The rearrangement links TRBV2 to TRBJ2-2; possible D gene TRBD2, 5 bases. The CDR3 sequence is 15 residues long. Between the trimmed V and J ends, which lost 6 bases and 5 bases, there was a span of 16 bases. The V gene's germline CDR1 is SNHLY and CDR2 FYNNEI.

The V call is TRBV27, the J call TRBJ2-5; no firm D call. Germline CDR1 is MNHEY and CDR2 is SMNVEV (reference sequence). V was shortened by 5 bases and J by 0 bases, with 10 bases between the two germline ends. CDR3 size: 14 residues. CDR3 bases: TGTGCCAGCAGTCTGACACGGAACCAAGAGACCCAGTACTTC. Translating gives CASSLTRNQETQYF.

The V gene is TRBV2, the J gene TRBJ2-3, with no clear D. The CDR3 loop spans 16 amino acids. Trimming left V 8 bases short and J 4 bases short, with 22 bases between. Looked up from germline, CDR1 is SNHLY and CDR2 is FYNNEI. The CDR3 spells CASVLTGAPPADTQYF. The CDR3 coding sequence is TGTGCCAGCGTGTTGACCGGTGCCCCCCCCGCAGATACGCAGTATTTT.